The rows below give T cell receptor beta chains drawn from one sample of a study of T cell responses to AZD1222 COVID-19 vaccine. Data came from immunoSEQ multiplex PCR; TCRdb stores just in-frame clones and leaves some out. The sample holds under 150,000 clones, around nine tenths seen once. The material sequenced was peripheral blood, taken on day 0 of MenACWY control vaccination. The origin of the receptors is an adult in good health. The CDR3 runs from the conserved cysteine through the conserved F or W. D genes are given only for firm matches. Not every row has a clone size; where given, it reads once, few, many or a size class.

v_call: TRBV2; d_call: TRBD2; clone_size: NA; j_call: TRBJ2-2; cdr3_length: 15; cdr3_nt: TGTGCCAGCAGTGAAGTTGGCGGGGGGACCGGGGAGCTGTTTTTT; cdr3_aa: CASSEVGGGTGELFF
v_call: TRBV4-1; d_call: NA; clone_size: once; j_call: TRBJ1-1; cdr3_length: 16; cdr3_nt: TGCGCCAGCAGCCAAGATCTACACACCAGGGACACTGAAGCTTTCTTT; cdr3_aa: CASSQDLHTRDTEAFF
v_call: TRBV25-1; d_call: NA; clone_size: NA; j_call: TRBJ1-2; cdr3_length: 14; cdr3_nt: TGTGCCAGCAGTGAATGGGCGGGGGACTATGGCTACACCTTC; cdr3_aa: CASSEWAGDYGYTF
v_call: TRBV18; d_call: NA; clone_size: once; j_call: TRBJ1-2; cdr3_length: 15; cdr3_nt: TGTGCCAGCTCACAGGCGGACGGAGCTAACTATGGCTACACCTTC; cdr3_aa: CASSQADGANYGYTF
v_call: TRBV27; d_call: NA; clone_size: NA; j_call: TRBJ1-5; cdr3_length: 14; cdr3_nt: TGTGCCAGCAGTTCGCAATACGGCAATCAGCCCCAGCATTTT; cdr3_aa: CASSSQYGNQPQHF
v_call: TRBV11-2; d_call: TRBD2; clone_size: once; j_call: TRBJ2-2; cdr3_length: 16; cdr3_nt: TGTGCCAGCAGCCGGAGGACTAGCGGGAACACCGGGGAGCTGTTTTTT; cdr3_aa: CASSRRTSGNTGELFF
v_call: TRBV20-1; d_call: TRBD2; clone_size: NA; j_call: TRBJ2-2; cdr3_length: 17; cdr3_nt: TGCAGTGCTAGTGATGGACTAGCGGGAGGTGATACCGGGGAGCTGTTTTTT; cdr3_aa: CSASDGLAGGDTGELFF
v_call: TRBV13; d_call: TRBD1; clone_size: once; j_call: TRBJ1-1; cdr3_length: 14; cdr3_nt: TGTGCCAGCAGCTCGGGACAGGCGTTCACTGAAGCTTTCTTT; cdr3_aa: CASSSGQAFTEAFF
v_call: TRBV3-1/TRBV3-2; d_call: NA; clone_size: once; j_call: TRBJ2-5; cdr3_length: 15; cdr3_nt: TGTGCCAGCAGCCAACGCAGGAGGTATAAAGAGACCCAGTACTTC; cdr3_aa: CASSQRRRYKETQYF
v_call: TRBV18; d_call: TRBD1; clone_size: NA; j_call: TRBJ1-1; cdr3_length: 13; cdr3_nt: TGTGCCAGCTCACCATACAGGGGCACTGAAGCTTTCTTT; cdr3_aa: CASSPYRGTEAFF
v_call: TRBV5-5; d_call: NA; clone_size: NA; j_call: TRBJ2-7; cdr3_length: 14; cdr3_nt: TGTGCCAGCAGTCATCGGGGGGCTTCCTACGAGCAGTACTTC; cdr3_aa: CASSHRGASYEQYF
v_call: TRBV3-1/TRBV3-2; d_call: TRBD1; clone_size: NA; j_call: TRBJ2-4; cdr3_length: 18; cdr3_nt: TGTGCCAGCAGCCTGGGACAGGGGGCGGGAGTAGCCAAAAACATTCAGTACTTC; cdr3_aa: CASSLGQGAGVAKNIQYF
v_call: TRBV6-1; d_call: NA; clone_size: NA; j_call: TRBJ1-3; cdr3_length: 18; cdr3_nt: TGTGCCAGCAGTGAAGTCGCCTCACTGATGCCCCCTGGAAACACCATATATTTT; cdr3_aa: CASSEVASLMPPGNTIYF
v_call: TRBV7-9; d_call: TRBD2; clone_size: many; j_call: TRBJ2-7; cdr3_length: 15; cdr3_nt: TGTGCCAGCAGCCGGACTAGCGGGAGTTTTGGCGAGCAGTACTTC; cdr3_aa: CASSRTSGSFGEQYF
v_call: TRBV5-4; d_call: NA; clone_size: NA; j_call: TRBJ1-5; cdr3_length: 14; cdr3_nt: TGTGCCAGCAGTCCCGGGGGGAGCAATCAGCCCCAGCATTTT; cdr3_aa: CASSPGGSNQPQHF
v_call: TRBV7-9; d_call: NA; clone_size: NA; j_call: TRBJ1-2; cdr3_length: 10; cdr3_nt: TGTGCCAGCAGCCTCTATGGCTACACCTTC; cdr3_aa: CASSLYGYTF
v_call: TRBV19; d_call: TRBD2; clone_size: NA; j_call: TRBJ2-2; cdr3_length: 16; cdr3_nt: TGTGCCAGTAGTATAAGTCTAGCGGGAGGAACCGGGGAGCTGTTTTTT; cdr3_aa: CASSISLAGGTGELFF
v_call: TRBV21-1; d_call: NA; clone_size: NA; j_call: TRBJ2-1; cdr3_length: 18; cdr3_nt: TGTGCCAGCAGACCTGAAGATGGGAGCGGACAGGGACACAATGAGCAGTTCTTC; cdr3_aa: CASRPEDGSGQGHNEQFF
v_call: TRBV5-5; d_call: TRBD2; clone_size: NA; j_call: TRBJ2-2; cdr3_length: 16; cdr3_nt: TGTGCCAGCAGCTTGGGTACTAGCGGTTACACCGGGGAGCTGTTTTTT; cdr3_aa: CASSLGTSGYTGELFF
v_call: TRBV5-6; d_call: TRBD1; clone_size: NA; j_call: TRBJ1-2; cdr3_length: 17; cdr3_nt: TGTGCCAGCAGCTTGGATTCGGCGACAGGGGGTCTTTATGGCTACACCTTC; cdr3_aa: CASSLDSATGGLYGYTF
v_call: TRBV5-4; d_call: TRBD2; clone_size: NA; j_call: TRBJ2-2; cdr3_length: 16; cdr3_nt: TGTGCCAGCAGCTTAACTAGCGGGGGTGTCACCGGGGAGCTGTTTTTT; cdr3_aa: CASSLTSGGVTGELFF
v_call: TRBV7-6; d_call: NA; clone_size: NA; j_call: TRBJ2-3; cdr3_length: 15; cdr3_nt: TGTGCCAGCAGCTCCGGTGGAGTGAGCACAGATACGCAGTATTTT; cdr3_aa: CASSSGGVSTDTQYF
v_call: TRBV13; d_call: NA; clone_size: NA; j_call: TRBJ1-1; cdr3_length: 14; cdr3_nt: TGTGCCAGCAGCCGGGGACGGCCGAACACTGAAGCTTTCTTT; cdr3_aa: CASSRGRPNTEAFF
v_call: TRBV5-4; d_call: NA; clone_size: NA; j_call: TRBJ1-1; cdr3_length: 15; cdr3_nt: TGTGCCAGCAGCTTGGACGTCAGCTTGAACACTGAAGCTTTCTTT; cdr3_aa: CASSLDVSLNTEAFF
v_call: TRBV29-1; d_call: NA; clone_size: NA; j_call: TRBJ1-5; cdr3_length: 13; cdr3_nt: TGCAGCGTTAGAAATTATAGCAATCAGCCCCAGCATTTT; cdr3_aa: CSVRNYSNQPQHF
v_call: TRBV2; d_call: TRBD1; clone_size: NA; j_call: TRBJ1-4; cdr3_length: 16; cdr3_nt: TGTGCCAGCAGTGAACTTACAGGGGGCGCAAATGAAAAACTGTTTTTT; cdr3_aa: CASSELTGGANEKLFF
v_call: TRBV18; d_call: NA; clone_size: NA; j_call: TRBJ1-1; cdr3_length: 14; cdr3_nt: TGTGCCAGCTCACCTAGCGAGGGGCGGACTGAAGCTTTCTTT; cdr3_aa: CASSPSEGRTEAFF
v_call: TRBV11-3; d_call: NA; clone_size: NA; j_call: TRBJ1-1; cdr3_length: 13; cdr3_nt: TGTGCCAGCAGATTGAACAAGAACACTGAAGCTTTCTTT; cdr3_aa: CASRLNKNTEAFF
v_call: TRBV25-1; d_call: TRBD2; clone_size: once; j_call: TRBJ2-1; cdr3_length: 17; cdr3_nt: TGTGCCAGCAGTGAATACCCGACTAGCGCTTTCGGCAATGAGCAGTTCTTC; cdr3_aa: CASSEYPTSAFGNEQFF
v_call: TRBV2; d_call: TRBD1; clone_size: NA; j_call: TRBJ2-3; cdr3_length: 14; cdr3_nt: TGTGCCAGCAGTGGGGACAGGGGTACAGATACGCAGTATTTT; cdr3_aa: CASSGDRGTDTQYF
v_call: TRBV6-5; d_call: NA; clone_size: NA; j_call: TRBJ1-5; cdr3_length: 14; cdr3_nt: TGTGCCAGCAGTTACACCCCAGGCAATCAGCCCCAGCATTTT; cdr3_aa: CASSYTPGNQPQHF
v_call: TRBV5-4; d_call: NA; clone_size: few; j_call: TRBJ1-2; cdr3_length: 13; cdr3_nt: TGTGCCAGCAGCTTTGGACGGGGGGATGGCTACACCTTC; cdr3_aa: CASSFGRGDGYTF
v_call: TRBV6-2/TRBV6-3; d_call: NA; clone_size: NA; j_call: TRBJ1-2; cdr3_length: 16; cdr3_nt: TGTGCCAGCAGTTACTCGGTACAGGGTTTGGACTATGGCTACACCTTC; cdr3_aa: CASSYSVQGLDYGYTF
v_call: TRBV5-4; d_call: NA; clone_size: few; j_call: TRBJ1-1; cdr3_length: 14; cdr3_nt: TGTGCCAGCAGCTTGGCGGGAGCGAACACTGAAGCTTTCTTT; cdr3_aa: CASSLAGANTEAFF
v_call: TRBV5-8; d_call: NA; clone_size: NA; j_call: TRBJ1-5; cdr3_length: 16; cdr3_nt: TGTGCCAGCAGCCACCGGGGAGCCGGGAGCAATCAGCCCCAGCATTTT; cdr3_aa: CASSHRGAGSNQPQHF
v_call: TRBV7-9; d_call: TRBD1; clone_size: NA; j_call: TRBJ2-7; cdr3_length: 14; cdr3_nt: TGTGCCAGCAGCTCAGGACAGGGTATCGATGAGCAGTACTTC; cdr3_aa: CASSSGQGIDEQYF
v_call: TRBV5-1; d_call: TRBD1; clone_size: NA; j_call: TRBJ1-4; cdr3_length: 14; cdr3_nt: TGCGCCAGCAGACTACAGGGGAATAATGAAAAACTGTTTTTT; cdr3_aa: CASRLQGNNEKLFF
v_call: TRBV5-1; d_call: NA; clone_size: NA; j_call: TRBJ1-5; cdr3_length: 15; cdr3_nt: TGCGCCAGCAGCTTGGTTCCGGGTAGCAATCAGCCCCAGCATTTT; cdr3_aa: CASSLVPGSNQPQHF
v_call: TRBV7-2; d_call: TRBD2; clone_size: few; j_call: TRBJ2-1; cdr3_length: 16; cdr3_nt: TGTGCCAGCCTGGGAGCGGGAGGGCCAATTATCAATGAGCAGTTCTTC; cdr3_aa: CASLGAGGPIINEQFF
v_call: TRBV29-1; d_call: TRBD2; clone_size: NA; j_call: TRBJ2-1; cdr3_length: 17; cdr3_nt: TGCAGCGTTGAAGATAGTGCTAGCGGGAGACTAAACAATGAGCAGTTCTTC; cdr3_aa: CSVEDSASGRLNNEQFF
v_call: TRBV12-3/TRBV12-4; d_call: NA; clone_size: NA; j_call: TRBJ1-5; cdr3_length: 13; cdr3_nt: TGTGCCAGCAGTTTGGACGGAGGGAGGCCCCAGCATTTT; cdr3_aa: CASSLDGGRPQHF
v_call: TRBV4-1; d_call: NA; clone_size: NA; j_call: TRBJ1-5; cdr3_length: 15; cdr3_nt: TGCGCCAGCAGCCAAGATCATTCGAGTGGGGGGTCCCAGCATTTT; cdr3_aa: CASSQDHSSGGSQHF
v_call: TRBV12-3/TRBV12-4; d_call: NA; clone_size: NA; j_call: TRBJ2-3; cdr3_length: 13; cdr3_nt: TGTGCCAGCAGCCGCGGGGTGCCAGATACGCAGTATTTT; cdr3_aa: CASSRGVPDTQYF
v_call: TRBV10-3; d_call: TRBD1; clone_size: once; j_call: TRBJ1-2; cdr3_length: 11; cdr3_nt: TGTGCCGTTGGGACAGGGGGTGGCTACACCTTC; cdr3_aa: CAVGTGGGYTF
v_call: TRBV4-1; d_call: NA; clone_size: NA; j_call: TRBJ1-1; cdr3_length: 14; cdr3_nt: TGCGCCAGCAGCCAACCCCCGGGACTAGGTCCGGCTTTCTTT; cdr3_aa: CASSQPPGLGPAFF
v_call: TRBV9; d_call: TRBD1; clone_size: NA; j_call: TRBJ2-1; cdr3_length: 16; cdr3_nt: TGTGCCAGCAGCGTATCGGGGGACAGGGCCTACAATGAGCAGTTCTTC; cdr3_aa: CASSVSGDRAYNEQFF
v_call: TRBV5-1; d_call: NA; clone_size: NA; j_call: TRBJ1-1; cdr3_length: 12; cdr3_nt: TGCGCCAGCAGCTTGGCCGGGCACCCGGCTTTCTTT; cdr3_aa: CASSLAGHPAFF
v_call: TRBV4-1; d_call: NA; clone_size: NA; j_call: TRBJ1-5; cdr3_length: 16; cdr3_nt: TGCGCCAGCAGCCAAGACGAGGGATATAGCAATCAGCCCCAGCATTTT; cdr3_aa: CASSQDEGYSNQPQHF
v_call: TRBV4-2; d_call: NA; clone_size: NA; j_call: TRBJ2-3; cdr3_length: 14; cdr3_nt: TGTGCCAGCAGCTCAACATGGCAGGGAGATACGCAGTATTTT; cdr3_aa: CASSSTWQGDTQYF
v_call: TRBV10-3; d_call: NA; clone_size: NA; j_call: TRBJ1-5; cdr3_length: 18; cdr3_nt: TGTGCCATCAGTGGGGGCAGGGGATCCCATAGCGGGAATCAGCCCCAGCATTTT; cdr3_aa: CAISGGRGSHSGNQPQHF
v_call: TRBV18; d_call: TRBD1; clone_size: NA; j_call: TRBJ1-3; cdr3_length: 15; cdr3_nt: TGTGCCAGCTCACTCGACAGGGGATCGGGAAACACCATATATTTT; cdr3_aa: CASSLDRGSGNTIYF
v_call: TRBV3-1/TRBV3-2; d_call: TRBD2; clone_size: NA; j_call: TRBJ2-1; cdr3_length: 16; cdr3_nt: TGTGCCAGCAGCCAAGACGGCGGGAGGGCCATCAATGAGCAGTTCTTC; cdr3_aa: CASSQDGGRAINEQFF
v_call: TRBV5-6; d_call: TRBD1; clone_size: NA; j_call: TRBJ2-5; cdr3_length: 13; cdr3_nt: TGTGCCGCTAGGGGACAGAACCAAGAGACCCAGTACTTC; cdr3_aa: CAARGQNQETQYF